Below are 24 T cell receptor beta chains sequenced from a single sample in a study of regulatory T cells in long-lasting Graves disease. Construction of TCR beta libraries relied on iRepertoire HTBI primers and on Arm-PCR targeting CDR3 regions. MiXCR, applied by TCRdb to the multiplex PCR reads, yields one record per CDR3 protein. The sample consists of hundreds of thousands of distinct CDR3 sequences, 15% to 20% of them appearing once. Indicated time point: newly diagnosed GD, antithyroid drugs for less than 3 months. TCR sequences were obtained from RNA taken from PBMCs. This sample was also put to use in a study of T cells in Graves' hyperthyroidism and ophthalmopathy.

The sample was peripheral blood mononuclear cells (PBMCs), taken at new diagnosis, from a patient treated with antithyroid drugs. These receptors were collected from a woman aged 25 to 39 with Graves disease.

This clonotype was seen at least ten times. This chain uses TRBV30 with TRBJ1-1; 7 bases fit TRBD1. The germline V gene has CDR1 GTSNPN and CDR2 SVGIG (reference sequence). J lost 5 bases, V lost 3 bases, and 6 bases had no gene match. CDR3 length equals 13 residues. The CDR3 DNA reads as TGTGCCTGGAGGGAGGGGGCTCCTACTGAAGCTTTCTTT. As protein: CAWREGAPTEAFF.

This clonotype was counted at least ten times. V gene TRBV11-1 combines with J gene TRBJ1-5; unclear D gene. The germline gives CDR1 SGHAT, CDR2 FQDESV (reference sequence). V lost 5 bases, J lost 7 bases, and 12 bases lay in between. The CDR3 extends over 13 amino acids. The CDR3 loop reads CASSAPRWQPQHF. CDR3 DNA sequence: TGTGCCAGCAGCGCCCCGCGGTGGCAGCCCCAGCATTTT.

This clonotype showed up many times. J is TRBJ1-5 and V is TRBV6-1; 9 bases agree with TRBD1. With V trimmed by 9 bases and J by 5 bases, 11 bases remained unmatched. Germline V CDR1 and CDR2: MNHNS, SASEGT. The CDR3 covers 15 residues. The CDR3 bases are TGTGCCAGTAGTCTTTGGGGACAGGGACATCAGCCCCAGCATTTT. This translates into CASSLWGQGHQPQHF.

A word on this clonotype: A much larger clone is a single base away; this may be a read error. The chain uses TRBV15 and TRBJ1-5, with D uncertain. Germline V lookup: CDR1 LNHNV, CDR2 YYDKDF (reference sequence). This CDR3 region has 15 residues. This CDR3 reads CATSGGGSSNQPRHF. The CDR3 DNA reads TGTGCCACCAGCGGAGGAGGGAGTAGCAATCAGCCCCGGCATTTT.

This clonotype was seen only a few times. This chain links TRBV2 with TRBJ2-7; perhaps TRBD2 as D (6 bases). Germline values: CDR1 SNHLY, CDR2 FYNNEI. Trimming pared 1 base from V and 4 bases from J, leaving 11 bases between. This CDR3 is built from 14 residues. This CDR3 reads CASSEVLAFYEQYF. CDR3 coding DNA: TGTGCCAGCAGTGAAGTGCTAGCGTTTTACGAGCAGTACTTC.

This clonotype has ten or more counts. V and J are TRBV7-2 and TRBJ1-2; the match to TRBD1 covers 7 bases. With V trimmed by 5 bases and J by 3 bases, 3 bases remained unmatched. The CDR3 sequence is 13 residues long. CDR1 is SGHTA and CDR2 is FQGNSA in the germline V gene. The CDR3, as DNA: TGTGCCAGCAGCCACGGGACAGACTATGGCTACACCTTC. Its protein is CASSHGTDYGYTF.

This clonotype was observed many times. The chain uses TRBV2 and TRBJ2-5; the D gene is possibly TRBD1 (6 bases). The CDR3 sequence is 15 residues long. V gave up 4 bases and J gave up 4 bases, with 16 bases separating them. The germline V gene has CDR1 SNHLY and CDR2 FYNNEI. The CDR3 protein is CASSATGTGLETQYF. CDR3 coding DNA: TGTGCCAGCAGTGCTACAGGGACCGGGCTAGAGACCCAGTACTTC. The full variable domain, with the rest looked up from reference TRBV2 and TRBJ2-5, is EPEVTQTPSHQVTQMGQEVILRCVPISNHLYFYWYRQILGQKVEFLVSFYNNEISEKSEIFDDQFSVERPDGSNFTLKIRSTKLEDSAMYFCASSATGTGLETQYFGPGTRLLVL.

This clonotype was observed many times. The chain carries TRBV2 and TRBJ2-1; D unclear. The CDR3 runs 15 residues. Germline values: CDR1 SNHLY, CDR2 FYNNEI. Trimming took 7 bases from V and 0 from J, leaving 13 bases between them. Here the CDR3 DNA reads TGTGCCAGCAAGAGCGCCCAGAGCTCCTACAATGAGCAGTTCTTC. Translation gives CASKSAQSSYNEQFF.

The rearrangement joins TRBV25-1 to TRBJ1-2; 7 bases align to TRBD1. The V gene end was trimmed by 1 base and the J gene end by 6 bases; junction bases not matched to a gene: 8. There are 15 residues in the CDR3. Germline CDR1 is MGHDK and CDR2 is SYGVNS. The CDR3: CASSELKGARNGYTF. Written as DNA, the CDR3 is TGTGCCAGCAGTGAATTGAAGGGGGCAAGGAATGGCTACACCTTC.

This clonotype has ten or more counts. The DNA for the CDR3 is TGCAGTGCTAGTTACCCGGACAGACTATACGAGCAGTACTTC. Encoded protein: CSASYPDRLYEQYF. The chain carries TRBV20-1 and TRBJ2-7; D might be TRBD1 (6 bases). CDR1 is DFQATT and CDR2 is SNEGSKA in the germline V gene (reference sequence). The V end was cut by 3 bases, the J end by 4 bases, with 16 bases between. The CDR3 extends over 14 amino acids.

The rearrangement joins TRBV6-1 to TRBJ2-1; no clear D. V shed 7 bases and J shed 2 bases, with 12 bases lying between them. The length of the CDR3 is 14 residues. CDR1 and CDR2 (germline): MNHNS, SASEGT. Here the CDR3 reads CASTPPPTYNEQFF. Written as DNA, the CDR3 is TGTGCCAGCACCCCGCCGCCTACCTACAATGAGCAGTTCTTC.

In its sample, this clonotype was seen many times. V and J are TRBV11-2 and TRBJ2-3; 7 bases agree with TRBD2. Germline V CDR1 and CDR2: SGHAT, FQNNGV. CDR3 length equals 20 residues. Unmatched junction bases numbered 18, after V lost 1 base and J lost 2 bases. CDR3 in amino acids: CASSLALRERPTQHTDTQYF. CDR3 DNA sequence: TGTGCCAGCAGCTTAGCTTTGCGGGAGCGCCCAACCCAACACACAGATACGCAGTATTTT.

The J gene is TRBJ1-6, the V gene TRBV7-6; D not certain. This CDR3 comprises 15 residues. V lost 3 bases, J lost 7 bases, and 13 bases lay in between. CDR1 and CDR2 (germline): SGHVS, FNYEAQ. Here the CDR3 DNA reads TGTGCCAGCAGCTTCTCTTCGGCAGACAATTCACCCCTCCACTTT. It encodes CASSFSSADNSPLHF.

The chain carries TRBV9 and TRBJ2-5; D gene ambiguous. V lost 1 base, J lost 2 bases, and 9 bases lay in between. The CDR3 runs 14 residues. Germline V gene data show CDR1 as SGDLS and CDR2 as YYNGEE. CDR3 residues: CASSVSAQQETQYF. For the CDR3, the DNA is TGTGCCAGCAGCGTATCCGCACAACAAGAGACCCAGTACTTC.

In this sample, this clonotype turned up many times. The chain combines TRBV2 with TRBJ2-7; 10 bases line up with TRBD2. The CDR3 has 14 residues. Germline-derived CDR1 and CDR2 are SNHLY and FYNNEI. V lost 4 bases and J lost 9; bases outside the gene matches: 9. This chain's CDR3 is CASSGTSGVRVQYF. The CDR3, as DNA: TGTGCCAGCAGTGGGACTAGCGGAGTCCGAGTGCAGTACTTC.

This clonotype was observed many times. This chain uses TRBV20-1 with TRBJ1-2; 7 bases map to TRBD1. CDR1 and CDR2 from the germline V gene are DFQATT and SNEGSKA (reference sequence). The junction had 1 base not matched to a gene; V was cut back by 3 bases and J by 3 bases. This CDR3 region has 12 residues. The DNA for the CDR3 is TGCAGTGCTAGTCAGGGGGACTATGGCTACACCTTC. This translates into CSASQGDYGYTF.

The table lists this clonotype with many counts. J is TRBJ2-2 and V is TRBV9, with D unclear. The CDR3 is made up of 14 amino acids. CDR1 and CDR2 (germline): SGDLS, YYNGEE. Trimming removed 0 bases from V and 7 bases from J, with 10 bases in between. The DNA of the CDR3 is TGTGCCAGCAGCGTAGATGGACGGATCGGGGAGCTGTTTTTT. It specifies CASSVDGRIGELFF.

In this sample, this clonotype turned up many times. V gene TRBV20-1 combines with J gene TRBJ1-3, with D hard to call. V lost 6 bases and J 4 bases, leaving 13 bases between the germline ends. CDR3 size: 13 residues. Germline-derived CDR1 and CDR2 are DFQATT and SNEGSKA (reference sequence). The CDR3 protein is CSAEISWGNTIYF. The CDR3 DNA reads TGCAGTGCCGAGATTTCTTGGGGAAACACCATATATTTT.

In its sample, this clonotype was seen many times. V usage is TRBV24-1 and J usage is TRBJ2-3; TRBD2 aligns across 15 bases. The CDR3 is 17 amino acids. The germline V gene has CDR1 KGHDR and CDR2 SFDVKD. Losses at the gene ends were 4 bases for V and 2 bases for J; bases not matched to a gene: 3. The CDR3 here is CATSEGTSGRLTDTQYF. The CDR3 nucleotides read TGTGCCACCAGTGAGGGGACTAGCGGGAGGCTCACAGATACGCAGTATTTT.

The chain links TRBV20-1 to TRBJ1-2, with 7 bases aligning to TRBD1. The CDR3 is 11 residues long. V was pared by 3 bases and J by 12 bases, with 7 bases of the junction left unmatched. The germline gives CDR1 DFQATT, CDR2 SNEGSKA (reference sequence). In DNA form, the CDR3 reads TGCAGTGCTAGCCGACAGGGATCGGACACCTTC. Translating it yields CSASRQGSDTF.

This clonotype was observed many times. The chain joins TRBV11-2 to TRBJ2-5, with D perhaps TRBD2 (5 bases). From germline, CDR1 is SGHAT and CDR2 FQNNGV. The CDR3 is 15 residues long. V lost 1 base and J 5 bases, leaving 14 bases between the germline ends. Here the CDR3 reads CASSLVGGGAETQYF. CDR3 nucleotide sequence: TGTGCCAGCAGCTTAGTTGGAGGAGGTGCGGAGACCCAGTACTTC.

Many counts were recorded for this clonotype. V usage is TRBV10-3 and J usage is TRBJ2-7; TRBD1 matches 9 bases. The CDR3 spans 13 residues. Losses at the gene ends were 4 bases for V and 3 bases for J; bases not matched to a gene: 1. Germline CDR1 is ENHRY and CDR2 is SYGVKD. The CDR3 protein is CAISADRGYEQYF. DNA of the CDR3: TGTGCCATCAGTGCGGACAGGGGCTACGAGCAGTACTTC.

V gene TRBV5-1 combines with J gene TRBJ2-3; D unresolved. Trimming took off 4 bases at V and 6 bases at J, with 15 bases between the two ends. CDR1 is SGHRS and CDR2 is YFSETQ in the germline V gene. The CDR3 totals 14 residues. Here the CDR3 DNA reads TGCGCCAGCAGCCGACTTCCCTTTGGGGATACGCAGTATTTT. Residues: CASSRLPFGDTQYF. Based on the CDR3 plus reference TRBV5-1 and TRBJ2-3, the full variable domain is KAGVTQTPRYLIKTRGQQVTLSCSPISGHRSVSWYQQTPGQGLQFLFEYFSETQRNKGNFPGRFSGRQFSNSRSEMNVSTLELGDSALYLCASSRLPFGDTQYFGPGTRLTVL.

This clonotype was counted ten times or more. In DNA, the CDR3 is TGTGCCAGCAGCCGTGGGACTAGCGGGAGAGCCCAGTACTTC. Protein sequence: CASSRGTSGRAQYF. This rearrangement joins TRBV3-1 to TRBJ2-5, with TRBD2 matching 14 bases. This CDR3 is 14 amino acids long. Germline trimming cut 4 bases from V and 9 bases from J; bases unmatched to any gene: 4. Per the germline V gene, CDR1 is LGHDT and CDR2 is YNNKEL (reference sequence).